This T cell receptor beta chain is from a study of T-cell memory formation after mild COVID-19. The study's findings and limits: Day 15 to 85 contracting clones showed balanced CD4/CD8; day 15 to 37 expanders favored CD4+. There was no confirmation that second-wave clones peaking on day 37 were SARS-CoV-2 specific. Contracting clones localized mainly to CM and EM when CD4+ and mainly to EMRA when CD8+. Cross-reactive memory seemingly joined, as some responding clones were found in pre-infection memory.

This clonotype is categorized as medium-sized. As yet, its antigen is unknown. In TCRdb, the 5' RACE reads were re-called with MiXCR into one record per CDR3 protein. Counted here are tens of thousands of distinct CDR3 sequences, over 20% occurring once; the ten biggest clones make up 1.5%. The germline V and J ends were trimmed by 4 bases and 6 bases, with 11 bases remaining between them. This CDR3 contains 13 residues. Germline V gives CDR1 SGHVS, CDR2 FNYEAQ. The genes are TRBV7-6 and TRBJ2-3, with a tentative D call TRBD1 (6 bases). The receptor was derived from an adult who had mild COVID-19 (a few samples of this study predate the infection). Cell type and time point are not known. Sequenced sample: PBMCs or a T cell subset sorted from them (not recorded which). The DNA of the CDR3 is TGTGCCAGCAGCTCATACAGGGCGGATACGCAGTATTTT. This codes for CASSSYRADTQYF.